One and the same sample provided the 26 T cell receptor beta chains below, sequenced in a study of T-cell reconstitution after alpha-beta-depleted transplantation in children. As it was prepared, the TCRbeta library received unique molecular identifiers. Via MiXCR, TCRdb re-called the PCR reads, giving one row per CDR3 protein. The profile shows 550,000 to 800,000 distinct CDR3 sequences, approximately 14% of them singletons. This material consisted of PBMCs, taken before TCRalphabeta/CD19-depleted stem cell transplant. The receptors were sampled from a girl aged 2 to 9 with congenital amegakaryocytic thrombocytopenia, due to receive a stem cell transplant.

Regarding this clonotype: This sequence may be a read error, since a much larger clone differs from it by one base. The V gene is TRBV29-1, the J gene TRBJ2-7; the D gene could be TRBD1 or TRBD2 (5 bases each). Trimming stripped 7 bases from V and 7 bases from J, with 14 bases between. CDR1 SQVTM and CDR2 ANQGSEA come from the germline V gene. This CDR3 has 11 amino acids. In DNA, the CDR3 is TGCAGCGATCTCCGGGACGGAGAGCAGTACTTC. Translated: CSDLRDGEQYF.

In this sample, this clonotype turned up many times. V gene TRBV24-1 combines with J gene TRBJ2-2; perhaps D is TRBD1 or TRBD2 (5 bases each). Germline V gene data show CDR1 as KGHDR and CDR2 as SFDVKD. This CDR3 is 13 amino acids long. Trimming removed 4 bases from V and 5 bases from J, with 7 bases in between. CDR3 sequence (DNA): TGTGCCACCAGTGAATGGGGGACCGGGGAGCTGTTTTTT. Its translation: CATSEWGTGELFF.

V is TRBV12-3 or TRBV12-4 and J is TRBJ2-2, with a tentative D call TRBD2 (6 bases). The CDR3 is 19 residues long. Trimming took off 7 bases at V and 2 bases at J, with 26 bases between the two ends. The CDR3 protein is CASTLEPAGGAINTGELFF. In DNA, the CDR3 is TGTGCCAGCACTCTTGAGCCAGCGGGCGGCGCGATTAACACCGGGGAGCTGTTTTTT.

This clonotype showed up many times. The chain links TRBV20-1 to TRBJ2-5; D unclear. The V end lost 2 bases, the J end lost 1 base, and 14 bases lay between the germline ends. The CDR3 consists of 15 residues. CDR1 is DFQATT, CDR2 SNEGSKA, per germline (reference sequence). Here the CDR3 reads CSARPNRVPQETQYF. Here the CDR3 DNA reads TGCAGTGCTAGACCTAACAGAGTCCCCCAAGAGACCCAGTACTTC.

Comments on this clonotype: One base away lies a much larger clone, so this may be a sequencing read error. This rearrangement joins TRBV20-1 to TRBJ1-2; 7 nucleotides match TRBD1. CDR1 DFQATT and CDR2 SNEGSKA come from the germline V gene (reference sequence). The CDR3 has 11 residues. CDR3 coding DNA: TGCAATGCTGGGACAGACTATGGCTACACCTTC. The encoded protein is CNAGTDYGYTF.

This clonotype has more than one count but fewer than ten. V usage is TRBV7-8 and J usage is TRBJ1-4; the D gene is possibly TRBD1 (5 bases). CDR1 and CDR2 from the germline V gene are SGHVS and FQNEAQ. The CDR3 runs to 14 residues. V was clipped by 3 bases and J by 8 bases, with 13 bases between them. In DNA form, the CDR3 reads TGTGCCAGCAGCTTCTGGGCAGGGAACGAAAAACTGTTTTTT. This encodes CASSFWAGNEKLFF.

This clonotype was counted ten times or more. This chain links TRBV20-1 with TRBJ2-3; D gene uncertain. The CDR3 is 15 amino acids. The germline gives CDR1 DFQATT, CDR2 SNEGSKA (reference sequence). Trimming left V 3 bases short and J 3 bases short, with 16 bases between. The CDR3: CSARDVLLSTDTQYF. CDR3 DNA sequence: TGCAGTGCTAGGGACGTCCTCTTGAGTACAGATACGCAGTATTTT.

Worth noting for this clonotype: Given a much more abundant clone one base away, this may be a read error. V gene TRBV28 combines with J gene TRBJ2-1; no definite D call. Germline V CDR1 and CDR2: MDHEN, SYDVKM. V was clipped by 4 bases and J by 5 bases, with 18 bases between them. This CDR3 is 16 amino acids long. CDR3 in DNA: TGTGCCAGCAGTTGGACCGCGACTGTGCGAGACAATGAGCAGTTCTTC. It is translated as CASSWTATVRDNEQFF. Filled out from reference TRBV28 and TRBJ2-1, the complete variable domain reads DVKVTQSSRYLVKRTGEKVFLECVQDMDHENMFWYRQDPGLGLRLIYFSYDVKMKEKGDIPEGYSVSREKKERFSLILESASTNQTSMYLCASSWTATVRDNEQFFGPGTRLTVL.

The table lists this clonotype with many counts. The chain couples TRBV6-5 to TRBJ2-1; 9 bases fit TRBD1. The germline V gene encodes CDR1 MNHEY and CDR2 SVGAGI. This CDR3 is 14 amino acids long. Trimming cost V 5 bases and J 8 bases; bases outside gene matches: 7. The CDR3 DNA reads TGTGCCAGCAGTAGGGACAGGGTGTTGGATGAGCAGTTCTTC. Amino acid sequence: CASSRDRVLDEQFF.

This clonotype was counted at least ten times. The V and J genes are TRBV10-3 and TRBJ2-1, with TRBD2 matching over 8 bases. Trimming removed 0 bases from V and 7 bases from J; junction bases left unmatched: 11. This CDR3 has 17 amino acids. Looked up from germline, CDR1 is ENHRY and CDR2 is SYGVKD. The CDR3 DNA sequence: TGTGCCATCAGTGAGTCAAGGTACGGGAGGGCAGGAAATGAGCAGTTCTTC. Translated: CAISESRYGRAGNEQFF.

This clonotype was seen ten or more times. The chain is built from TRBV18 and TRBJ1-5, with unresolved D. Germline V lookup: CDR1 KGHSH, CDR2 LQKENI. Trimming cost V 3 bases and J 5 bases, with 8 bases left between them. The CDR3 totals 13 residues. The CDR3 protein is CASSPSQDQPQHF. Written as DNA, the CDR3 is TGTGCCAGCTCACCGAGCCAGGATCAGCCCCAGCATTTT.

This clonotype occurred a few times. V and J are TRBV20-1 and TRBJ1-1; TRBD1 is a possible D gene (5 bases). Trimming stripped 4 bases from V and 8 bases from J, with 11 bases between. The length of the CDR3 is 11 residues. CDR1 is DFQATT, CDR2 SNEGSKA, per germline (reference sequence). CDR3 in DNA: TGCAGTGCTACTATGGGGGGGGAAGCTTTCTTT. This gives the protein CSATMGGEAFF.

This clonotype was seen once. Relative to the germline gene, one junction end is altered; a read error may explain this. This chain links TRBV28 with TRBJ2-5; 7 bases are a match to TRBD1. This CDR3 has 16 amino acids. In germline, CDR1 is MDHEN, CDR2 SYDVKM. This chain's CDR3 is CASSLENRGILETHYF. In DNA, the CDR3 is TGTGCCAGCAGTTTAGAAAACAGGGGAATCTTGGAGACCCATTACTTC.

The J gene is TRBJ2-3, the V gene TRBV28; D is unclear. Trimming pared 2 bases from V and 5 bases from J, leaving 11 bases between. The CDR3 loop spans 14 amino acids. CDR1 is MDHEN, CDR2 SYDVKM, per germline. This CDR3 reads CASSLQARRDTQYF. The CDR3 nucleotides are TGTGCCAGCAGTTTACAGGCGCGGCGAGATACGCAGTATTTT.

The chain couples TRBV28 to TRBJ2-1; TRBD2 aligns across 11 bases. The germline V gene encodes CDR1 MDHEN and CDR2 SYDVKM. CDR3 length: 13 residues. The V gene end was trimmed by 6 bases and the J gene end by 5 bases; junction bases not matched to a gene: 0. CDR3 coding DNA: TGTGCCAGCAGGGGACTAGCGGACAATGAGCAGTTCTTC. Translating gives CASRGLADNEQFF. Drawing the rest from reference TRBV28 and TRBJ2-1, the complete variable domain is DVKVTQSSRYLVKRTGEKVFLECVQDMDHENMFWYRQDPGLGLRLIYFSYDVKMKEKGDIPEGYSVSREKKERFSLILESASTNQTSMYLCASRGLADNEQFFGPGTRLTVL.

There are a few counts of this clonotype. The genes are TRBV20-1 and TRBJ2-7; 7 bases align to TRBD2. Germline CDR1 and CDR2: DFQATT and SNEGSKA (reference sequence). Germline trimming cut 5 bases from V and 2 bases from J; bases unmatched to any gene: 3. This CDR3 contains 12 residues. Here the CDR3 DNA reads TGCAGTGCTTTCCGGGAGGCCTACGAGCAGTACTTC. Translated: CSAFREAYEQYF.

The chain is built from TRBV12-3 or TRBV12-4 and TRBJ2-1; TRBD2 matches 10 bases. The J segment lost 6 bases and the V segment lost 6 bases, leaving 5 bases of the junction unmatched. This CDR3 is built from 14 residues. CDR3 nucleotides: TGTGCCAGCAGCCCTAGCGGGAGTGGCAATGAGCAGTTCTTC. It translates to CASSPSGSGNEQFF.

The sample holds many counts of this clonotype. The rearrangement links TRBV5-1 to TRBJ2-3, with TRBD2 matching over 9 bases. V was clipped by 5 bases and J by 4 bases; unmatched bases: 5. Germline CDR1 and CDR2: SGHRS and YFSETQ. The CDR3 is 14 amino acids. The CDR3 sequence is CASSSGLAADTQYF. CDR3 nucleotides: TGCGCCAGCAGTTCGGGACTAGCCGCAGATACGCAGTATTTT.

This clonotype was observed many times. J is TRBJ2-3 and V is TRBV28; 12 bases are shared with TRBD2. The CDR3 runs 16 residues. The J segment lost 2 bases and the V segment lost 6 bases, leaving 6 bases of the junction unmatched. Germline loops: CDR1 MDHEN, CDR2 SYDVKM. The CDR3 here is CASSHRTSGDTDTQYF. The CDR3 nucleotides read TGTGCCAGCAGCCACCGGACTAGCGGGGACACAGATACGCAGTATTTT. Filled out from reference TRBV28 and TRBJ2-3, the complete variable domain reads DVKVTQSSRYLVKRTGEKVFLECVQDMDHENMFWYRQDPGLGLRLIYFSYDVKMKEKGDIPEGYSVSREKKERFSLILESASTNQTSMYLCASSHRTSGDTDTQYFGPGTRLTVL.

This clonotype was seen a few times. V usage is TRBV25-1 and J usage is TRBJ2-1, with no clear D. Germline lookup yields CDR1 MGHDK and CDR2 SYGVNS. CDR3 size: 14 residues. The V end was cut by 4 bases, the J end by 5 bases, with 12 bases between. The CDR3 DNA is TGTGCCAGCAGTGGGAGCTTTGGTAACAATGAGCAGTTCTTC. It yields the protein CASSGSFGNNEQFF. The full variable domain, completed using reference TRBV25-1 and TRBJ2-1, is EADIYQTPRYLVIGTGKKITLECSQTMGHDKMYWYQQDPGMELHLIHYSYGVNSTEKGDLSSESTVSRIRTEHFPLTLESARPSHTSQYLCASSGSFGNNEQFFGPGTRLTVL.

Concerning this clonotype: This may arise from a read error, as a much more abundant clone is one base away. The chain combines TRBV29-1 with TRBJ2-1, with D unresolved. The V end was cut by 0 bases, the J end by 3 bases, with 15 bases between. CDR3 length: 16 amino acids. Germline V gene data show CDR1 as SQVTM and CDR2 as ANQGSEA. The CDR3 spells CSVEDPNYWSYNEQFF. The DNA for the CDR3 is TGCAGCGTTGAAGATCCTAACTATTGGAGCTACAATGAGCAGTTCTTC.

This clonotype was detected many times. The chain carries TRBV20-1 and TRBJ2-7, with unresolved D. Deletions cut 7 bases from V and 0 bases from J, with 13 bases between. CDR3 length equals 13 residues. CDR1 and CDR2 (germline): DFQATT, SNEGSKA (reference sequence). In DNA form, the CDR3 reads TGCAGTGTAGATGCTAGAGGCTCCTACGAGCAGTACTTC. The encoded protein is CSVDARGSYEQYF.

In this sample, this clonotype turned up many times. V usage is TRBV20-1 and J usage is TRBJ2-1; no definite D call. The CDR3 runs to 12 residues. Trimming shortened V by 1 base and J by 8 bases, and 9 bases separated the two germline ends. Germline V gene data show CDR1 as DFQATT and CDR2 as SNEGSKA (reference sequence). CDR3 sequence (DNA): TGCAGTGCTAGAGTATTAGTGGATGAGCAGTTCTTC. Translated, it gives CSARVLVDEQFF.

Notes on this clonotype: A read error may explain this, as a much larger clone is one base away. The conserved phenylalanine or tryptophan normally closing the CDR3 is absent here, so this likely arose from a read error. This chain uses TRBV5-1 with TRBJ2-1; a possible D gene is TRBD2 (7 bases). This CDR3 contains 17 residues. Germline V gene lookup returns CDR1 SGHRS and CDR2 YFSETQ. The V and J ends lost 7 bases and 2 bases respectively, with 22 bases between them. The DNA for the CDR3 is TGCGCCAGCGCTAAAGAGGGGGGGAGGGCGGCCTACAATGAGCAGTTCTCC. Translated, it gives CASAKEGGRAAYNEQFS.

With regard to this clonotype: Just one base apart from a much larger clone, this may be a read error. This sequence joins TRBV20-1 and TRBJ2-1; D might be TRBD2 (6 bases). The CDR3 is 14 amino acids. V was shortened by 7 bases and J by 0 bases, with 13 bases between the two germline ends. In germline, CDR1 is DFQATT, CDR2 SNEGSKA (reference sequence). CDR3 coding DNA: TGCAGTGGTCAAGAGACTAGCTCCTACAATGAGCAGTTCTTC. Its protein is CSGQETSSYNEQFF.

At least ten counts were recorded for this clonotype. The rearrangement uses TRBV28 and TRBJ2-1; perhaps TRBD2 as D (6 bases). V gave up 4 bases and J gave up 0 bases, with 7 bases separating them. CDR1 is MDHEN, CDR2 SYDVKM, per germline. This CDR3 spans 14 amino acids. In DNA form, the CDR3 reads TGTGCCAGCAGTTACGGGAGCTCCTACAATGAGCAGTTCTTC. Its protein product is CASSYGSSYNEQFF.